This T cell receptor beta chain came from a study of cytomegalovirus exposure and HLA in healthy donors. The primer mix had 60 Vbeta and 13 Jbeta primers. Method: immunoSEQ multiplex PCR; TCRdb's copy keeps in-frame clones and lacks some. The data hold roughly 43,000 clones, with approximately 77% observed a single time. A word on this clone: Its antigen is undetermined.

The CDR3 totals 14 residues. Trimming removed 6 bases at V and 6 bases at J, with 15 bases between. CDR1 is LNHDA, CDR2 SQIVND, per germline (reference sequence). Nominal health characterized the donors when sampled, though unrecorded immune exposures were likely. General study points: While the bulk of TCR sequences proved rare, some public TCRs turned up in many donors.

The receptor's source is a man under 40 in good health and CMV-seronegative. The sample taken for sequencing was PBMCs. V is TRBV19 and J is TRBJ2-1; TRBD2 might be the D (6 bases). CDR3 DNA sequence: TGTGCCAGTAGCCTCCGGGACTTGATCAATGAGCAGTTCTTC. Translation: CASSLRDLINEQFF.